One sample yielded the 7 T cell receptor beta chains listed below, sequenced in a study of spatial heterogeneity in lung cancer. General study results and limits: Counts of expanded alpha and beta TCRs within tumors tracked the tumor nonsynonymous mutation count.

These TCRs' antigens remain unknown. Time point noted: sample taken at primary tumor resection. Via MiXCR, TCRdb re-called the 5' RACE reads, giving one row per CDR3 protein. The sample holds 5,500 to 8,500 distinct CDR3 sequences, about 11% seen once. The sample was lung tumor tissue, taken at surgery. The origin of the receptors is a female donor with early-stage non-small cell lung cancer.

Only a few counts were recorded for this clonotype. The chain has TRBV5-1 and TRBJ2-3; TRBD2 might be the D (6 bases). Trimming removed 5 bases at V and 1 base at J, with 14 bases between. Germline V gives CDR1 SGHRS, CDR2 YFSETQ. The CDR3 has 15 residues. CDR3 in amino acids: CASRPPGLRTDTQYF. CDR3 sequence (DNA): TGCGCCAGCAGGCCTCCGGGACTGCGCACAGATACGCAGTATTTT.

This clonotype was recorded a few times. The V call is TRBV28, the J call TRBJ2-7, with 13 nucleotides matching TRBD2. The CDR3 has 16 amino acids. With V trimmed by 6 bases and J by 2 bases, 7 bases remained unmatched. Germline CDR1 and CDR2: MDHEN and SYDVKM. This CDR3 is CASSTGLAGVPYEQYF. The CDR3 DNA follows: TGTGCCAGCAGCACTGGACTAGCGGGGGTACCCTACGAGCAGTACTTC. The whole variable domain, remainder taken from reference TRBV28 and TRBJ2-7, is DVKVTQSSRYLVKRTGEKVFLECVQDMDHENMFWYRQDPGLGLRLIYFSYDVKMKEKGDIPEGYSVSREKKERFSLILESASTNQTSMYLCASSTGLAGVPYEQYFGPGTRLTVT.

The rearrangement links TRBV20-1 to TRBJ2-7; tentative D call: TRBD1 (6 bases). This CDR3 is built from 12 residues. The V gene lost 3 bases and the J gene lost 6 bases, with 12 bases spanning the gap. Germline CDR1 is DFQATT and CDR2 is SNEGSKA (reference sequence). The DNA for the CDR3 is TGCAGTGCTAGCGCGACCAGGGGCGAGCAGTACTTC. Protein: CSASATRGEQYF.

This clonotype was seen a handful of times. The V call is TRBV6-4, the J call TRBJ2-3; D gene ambiguous. V dropped 3 bases and J dropped 4 bases, with 17 bases sitting between them. The CDR3 extends over 16 amino acids. Germline V gene data show CDR1 as MRHNA and CDR2 as SNTAGT. Here the CDR3 DNA reads TGTGCCAGCAGTGAGGGCCTACCTCACAACCCAGATACGCAGTATTTT. It is translated as CASSEGLPHNPDTQYF.

The CDR3 sequence is CASSIRRGDTQYF. Here the CDR3 DNA reads TGTGCCAGCAGTATCAGGAGGGGAGATACGCAGTATTTT. The chain joins TRBV27 to TRBJ2-3, with D possibly matching TRBD2 (6 bases). This CDR3 is built from 13 residues. V lost 5 bases and J lost 5, with 11 bases in between. Looked up from germline, CDR1 is MNHEY and CDR2 is SMNVEV (reference sequence).

This clonotype is deemed medium-sized. The V gene is TRBV12-3 or TRBV12-4, the J gene TRBJ1-1, with TRBD1 matching over 8 bases. The CDR3 spans 14 residues. V lost 7 bases and J lost 0; bases outside the gene matches: 4. The CDR3 coding sequence is TGTGCCAGCAACACACAGGGGGTGAACACTGAAGCTTTCTTT. Translated: CASNTQGVNTEAFF.

This clonotype is medium-sized (0.01 to 0.1%). V and J are TRBV7-2 and TRBJ2-7, with 9 positions matching TRBD2. Germline V gene data show CDR1 as SGHTA and CDR2 as FQGNSA. The CDR3 sequence is 16 residues long. V gave up 3 bases and J gave up 0 bases; unmatched junction bases: 6. The CDR3 is CASSLLAGSFSYEQYF. In DNA form, the CDR3 reads TGTGCCAGCAGCTTGCTAGCGGGGTCCTTCTCCTACGAGCAGTACTTC.